Below, 2 T cell receptor beta chains from the same sample are listed, as sequenced in a study of human T cells and chemical hapten exposure. Time point: patch test 1, 2 weeks after DPC sensitization. The treatment: therapeutic diphenylcyclopropenone sensitization with weekly scalp DPC. TCRdb recomputed calls from the RACE reads with MiXCR, one row per CDR3 protein. The sample contains about 380,000 distinct CDR3 sequences, about 4.4% of which appear only once. The sequencing used whole blood, collected in connection with sensitization to the hapten diphenylcyclopropenone (DPC). The origin of the receptors is a woman between 50 and 59 years old with alopecia areata. Some clones in this sample may be carry-over from other donors' samples.

CDR3 residues: CSVIRGDEKLFF. The CDR3 DNA reads TGCAGTGTCATTAGGGGAGATGAAAAACTGTTTTTT. The V call is TRBV20-1, the J call TRBJ1-4, with D possibly TRBD1 on 5 matching bases. The length of the CDR3 is 12 residues. Germline V gene data show CDR1 as DFQATT and CDR2 as SNEGSKA (reference sequence). Trimming removed 7 bases at V and 6 bases at J, with 12 bases between.

This chain links TRBV4-1 with TRBJ2-3; 7 bases fit TRBD1. Germline-derived CDR1 and CDR2 are MGHRA and YSYEKL. The CDR3 covers 15 residues. The V segment lost 4 bases and the J segment 1 base; nucleotides outside the gene matches: 5. CDR3 protein: CASSPYRGRTDTQYF. For the CDR3, the DNA is TGCGCCAGCAGCCCGTACAGGGGACGCACAGATACGCAGTATTTT.